The source of this TCR beta chain is a study of T cell changes during pregnancy in multiple sclerosis. Germline V gene lookup returns CDR1 SGHDT and CDR2 YYEEEE. This CDR3 is built from 17 residues. V lost 1 base and J lost 2, with 17 bases in between. Here immunoSEQ multiplex PCR was the method, and the copy in TCRdb shows in-frame clones only, minus some. The profile shows around 56,000 clones, around 94% of them singletons. The TCR was taken from a female donor with multiple sclerosis, enrolled in a pregnancy study. This chain uses TRBV5-6 with TRBJ2-3, with D tentatively TRBD2 (6 bases). The sequenced sample was CD8+ T cells from peripheral blood mononuclear cells, obtained after pregnancy. Here the CDR3 reads CASSLLSGVPDTDTQYF. Here the CDR3 DNA reads TGTGCCAGCAGCTTGCTATCGGGAGTACCCGACACAGATACGCAGTATTTT. Combining the CDR3 with reference TRBV5-6 and TRBJ2-3 gives the whole variable domain DAGVTQSPTHLIKTRGQQVTLRCSPKSGHDTVSWYQQALGQGPQFIFQYYEEEERQRGNFPDRFSGHQFPNYSSELNVNALLLGDSALYLCASSLLSGVPDTDTQYFGPGTRLTVL.